This T cell receptor (beta chain) was identified in a study of blood T cells in healthy people across ages. Findings and limits, study-wide: When one million T cells were used, diversity estimates were thought to be underestimates.

Of note for this clonotype: What it binds is unknown.

The CDR3 runs 15 residues. Germline CDR1 is ENHRY and CDR2 is SYGVKD. Trimming removed 3 bases at V and 2 bases at J, with 11 bases between. PCR was performed a second time for about 6 to 12 cycles using a sample-barcoded 5' primer and a J-beta primer mix. From the 5' RACE reads, TCRdb called clonotypes with MiXCR, one entry per CDR3 protein. The sample gives approximately 2,000,000 distinct CDR3 sequences, roughly two fifths of which show up once; more than 20% is in the top ten. The chain employs TRBV10-3 and TRBJ2-1; D not certain. This receptor was taken from a human donor in good health. The sequencing input was blood. The CDR3 protein is CAISDWGNAYNEQFF. The CDR3 DNA is TGTGCCATCAGTGATTGGGGAAACGCCTACAATGAGCAGTTCTTC.